There are a few counts of the clone carrying this T cell receptor (beta chain). The sample belongs to a study of human T cells and chemical hapten exposure. About the study: Throughout the approximately 24-week study, diphenylcyclopropenone was applied weekly to the patients' scalps. Once 0.01% DPC had been applied to the upper back by patch test, readings were taken at 6 days.

The library put unique molecular identifiers onto individual cDNA molecules. From the RACE reads, TCRdb called clonotypes with MiXCR, one entry per CDR3 protein. The repertoire consists of roughly 80,000 distinct CDR3 sequences, with roughly a tenth occurring once and the leading ten covering around 4.4%. The CDR3 is made up of 12 amino acids. V lost 5 bases, J lost 7 bases, and 8 bases lay in between. Germline values: CDR1 LGHNT, CDR2 FRNRAP. The time point here: patch test 1, 2 weeks after DPC sensitization. Regarding treatment: therapeutic diphenylcyclopropenone sensitization with weekly scalp DPC. Blood sampling occurred before each patch-test application.

J is TRBJ2-2 and V is TRBV12-5; possible D gene TRBD1, 5 bases. This clonotype originated in a woman aged 50 to 60 with alopecia areata. Some clones in this sample may be carry-over from other donors' samples. The material sequenced was whole blood, taken in connection with sensitization to the hapten diphenylcyclopropenone (DPC). The chain's CDR3 is CASGTQGGELFF. CDR3 sequence (DNA): TGTGCTAGTGGTACTCAGGGCGGGGAGCTGTTTTTT.